The 18 T cell receptor beta chains in this list originate from one sample, sequenced in a study of shared T cell receptors in the human thymus. The assay was immunoSEQ multiplex PCR, and TCRdb's table has in-frame clones only and misses some. The sample holds hundreds of thousands of clones, about 90% seen once. Another study also made use of these data, one on human thymus T cells.

The sample was thymocytes. All receptors come from a boy younger than two with a congenital heart defect.

The chain employs TRBV28 and TRBJ1-2; 9 positions match TRBD1. CDR1 and CDR2 from the germline V gene are MDHEN and SYDVKM. V lost 3 bases to trimming and J lost 7 bases; unmatched junction nucleotides: 15. This CDR3 is built from 17 residues. The CDR3 sequence is CASSFGTGLIGLSGYTF. The CDR3 coding sequence is TGTGCCAGCAGTTTCGGGACAGGGTTGATTGGGCTTTCTGGCTACACCTTC.

The chain joins TRBV11-3 to TRBJ2-1; 9 bases align to TRBD1. The CDR3 is 17 amino acids. The junction had 13 bases not matched to a gene; V was cut back by 4 bases and J by 6 bases. Per the germline V gene, CDR1 is SGHNT and CDR2 is YENEEA. This chain's CDR3 is CASSSAGRDRASNEQFF. In DNA form, the CDR3 reads TGTGCCAGCAGCTCCGCGGGCCGGGACAGGGCGAGCAATGAGCAGTTCTTC.

The V and J genes are TRBV7-6 and TRBJ2-2, with 9 bases identical to TRBD2. V lost 4 bases, J lost 3 bases, and 3 bases stayed unmatched. Germline CDR1 SGHVS, CDR2 FNYEAQ. This CDR3 spans 15 amino acids. CDR3 in DNA: TGTGCCAGCAGCTCCTGGACTAGCGACACCGGGGAGCTGTTTTTT. It encodes CASSSWTSDTGELFF.

The chain is built from TRBV9 and TRBJ1-5; D remains unclear. CDR1 is SGDLS, CDR2 YYNGEE, per germline. The CDR3 runs 13 residues. V was shortened by 3 bases and J by 0 bases, with 4 bases between the two germline ends. The CDR3 here is CASSAFSNQPQHF. The CDR3 DNA is TGTGCCAGCAGCGCTTTTAGCAATCAGCCCCAGCATTTT.

The rearrangement links TRBV19 to TRBJ2-5; 15 bases are shared with TRBD2. There are 19 residues in the CDR3. J lost 0 bases, V lost 5 bases, and 10 bases had no gene match. Germline values: CDR1 LNHDA, CDR2 SQIVND (reference sequence). The CDR3 sequence is CASSRTSGGEDWYQETQYF. DNA for the CDR3: TGTGCCAGTAGTCGGACTAGCGGGGGGGAAGATTGGTACCAAGAGACCCAGTACTTC.

The chain joins TRBV28 to TRBJ1-2; a weak D match, TRBD1 (5 bases). There are 17 residues in the CDR3. Germline CDR1 and CDR2: MDHEN and SYDVKM. The V gene lost 1 base and the J gene lost 6 bases, with 21 bases spanning the gap. The DNA for the CDR3 is TGTGCCAGCAGTTTATCCGCCCCGGCAGGGATCGTGAATGGCTACACCTTC. As protein: CASSLSAPAGIVNGYTF.

V gene TRBV5-1 combines with J gene TRBJ1-1, with D maybe TRBD1 (5 bases). This CDR3 has 16 amino acids. V was shortened by 4 bases and J by 0 bases, with 16 bases between the two germline ends. Germline CDR1 is SGHRS and CDR2 is YFSETQ. CDR3 nucleotide sequence: TGCGCCAGCAGCAGAACAGGACCTAGGATGAACACTGAAGCTTTCTTT. Amino acid sequence: CASSRTGPRMNTEAFF.

This chain joins TRBV11-2 and TRBJ2-7; D possibly corresponds to TRBD1 (6 bases). The CDR3 spans 14 residues. CDR1 and CDR2 (germline): SGHAT, FQNNGV. The germline V and J ends were trimmed by 1 base and 3 bases, with 10 bases remaining between them. In DNA, the CDR3 is TGTGCCAGCAGCTTAGCCAGGGGCCTCTACGAGCAGTACTTC. This encodes CASSLARGLYEQYF.

Details on this clone: The same CDR3 is also encoded by other DNA sequences in this sample. The chain has TRBV29-1 and TRBJ1-2; D is undetermined. This CDR3 is built from 12 residues. Germline V lookup: CDR1 SQVTM, CDR2 ANQGSEA. Deletions cut 0 bases from V and 4 bases from J, with 6 bases between. CDR3 DNA: TGCAGCGTTGAAGATCGAGGCTATGGCTACACCTTC. This sequence encodes CSVEDRGYGYTF. Using reference TRBV29-1 and TRBJ1-2 for the parts outside the CDR3, the full variable domain is SAVISQKPSRDICQRGTSLTIQCQVDSQVTMMFWYRQQPGQSLTLIATANQGSEATYESGFVIDKFPISRPNLTFSTLTVSNMSPEDSSIYLCSVEDRGYGYTFGSGTRLTVV.

The chain is built from TRBV10-1 and TRBJ2-7; D possibly corresponds to TRBD1 (7 bases). Germline CDR1 is WNHNN and CDR2 is SYGVQD (reference sequence). Trimming removed 3 bases at V and 4 bases at J, with 16 bases between. The CDR3 has 15 amino acids. CDR3: CASSDSGDSLYEQYF. In DNA form, the CDR3 reads TGCGCCAGCAGTGATTCGGGGGACAGCTTATACGAGCAGTACTTC.

This chain links TRBV6-1 with TRBJ2-3; D is uncertain. CDR1 and CDR2 from the germline V gene are MNHNS and SASEGT. CDR3 length: 12 amino acids. Between the trimmed V and J ends, which lost 2 bases and 4 bases, there was a span of 4 bases. CDR3 nucleotide sequence: TGTGCCAGCAGTGAATCAGCAGATACGCAGTATTTT. It translates to CASSESADTQYF.

The CDR3 here is CASSIAAPGFQPQHF. The DNA of the CDR3 is TGTGCCAGCAGCATCGCTGCTCCAGGGTTTCAGCCCCAGCATTTT. The J gene is TRBJ1-5, the V gene TRBV12-1; whether TRBD1, the table's D call, matches the DNA was not checked. TRBV12-1 is a listed pseudogene. The CDR3 loop spans 15 amino acids.

A single count supports this clone. This sample includes further DNA sequences coding for the same CDR3. The V gene is TRBV2, the J gene TRBJ2-7; 10 positions match TRBD2. This CDR3 has 16 residues. Germline V gives CDR1 SNHLY, CDR2 FYNNEI. Germline trimming cut 4 bases from V and 3 bases from J; bases unmatched to any gene: 9. The CDR3: CASSVRGLADHYEQYF. The CDR3 DNA reads TGTGCCAGCAGTGTACGAGGACTAGCGGATCACTACGAGCAGTACTTC.

The chain combines TRBV7-8 with TRBJ1-2; D is unresolved. The V end lost 1 base, the J end lost 2 bases, and 23 bases lay between the germline ends. Germline loops: CDR1 SGHVS, CDR2 FQNEAQ. The CDR3 is 19 amino acids. DNA of the CDR3: TGTGCCAGCAGCTTAGAAGCTACGTATGTCGGCAGGAGGAACTATGGCTACACCTTC. Translating it yields CASSLEATYVGRRNYGYTF. Using reference TRBV7-8 and TRBJ1-2 for the parts outside the CDR3, the full variable domain is GAGVSQSPRYKVAKRGQDVALRCDPISGHVSLFWYQQALGQGPEFLTYFQNEAQLDKSGLPSDRFFAERPEGSVSTLKIQRTQQEDSAVYLCASSLEATYVGRRNYGYTFGSGTRLTVV.

This chain joins TRBV19 and TRBJ2-7; 8 bases fit TRBD1. The CDR3 contains 16 residues. The V gene's germline CDR1 is LNHDA and CDR2 SQIVND (reference sequence). The V and J ends lost 2 bases and 9 bases, in that order; junction bases with no gene match: 15. The CDR3 DNA follows: TGTGCCAGTAGTATACGACAGGGGTGGTCTGACTTTGTGCAGTACTTC. It yields the protein CASSIRQGWSDFVQYF.

The gene calls are TRBV19 and TRBJ1-1; D not resolved. The CDR3 contains 14 residues. Per germline, CDR1 LNHDA and CDR2 SQIVND (reference sequence). V shed 1 base and J shed 1 base, with 7 bases lying between them. The chain's CDR3 is CASSIAEGNTEAFF. The CDR3 nucleotides read TGTGCCAGTAGTATAGCGGAGGGGAACACTGAAGCTTTCTTT. Together with reference TRBV19 and TRBJ1-1, the CDR3 gives the full variable domain: DGGITQSPKYLFRKEGQNVTLSCEQNLNHDAMYWYRQDPGQGLRLIYYSQIVNDFQKGDIAEGYSVSREKKESFPLTVTSAQKNPTAFYLCASSIAEGNTEAFFGQGTRLTVV.

The chain is built from TRBV6-4 and TRBJ2-1; 15 bases map to TRBD2. The length of the CDR3 is 16 residues. Germline values: CDR1 MRHNA, CDR2 SNTAGT. Trimming at V came to 6 bases and at J to 4 bases, leaving 4 bases not matched to a gene. CDR3 amino acids: CASSHGTSGGYNEQFF. The CDR3 DNA reads TGTGCCAGCAGCCACGGGACTAGCGGGGGGTACAATGAGCAGTTCTTC.

Only one count was recorded for this clone. The gene calls are TRBV28 and TRBJ2-7; no reliable D call. Germline V gene lookup returns CDR1 MDHEN and CDR2 SYDVKM. Trimming removed 5 bases at V and 7 bases at J, with 9 bases between. CDR3 size: 11 residues. CDR3 protein: CASSLTWEQYF. DNA of the CDR3: TGTGCCAGCAGTCTTACTTGGGAGCAGTACTTC.